The 31 T cell receptor beta chains below come from one sample, sequenced in a study of PD-L1 blockade in urothelial cancer. Clones were read by immunoSEQ multiplex PCR, and TCRdb kept only the in-frame ones, dropping some. The sample consists of 50,000 or so clones, approximately 80% of them appearing once. Sequencing was performed on PBMCs, taken around atezolizumab (anti-PD-L1) treatment. The receptors were gathered from a man aged 35 to 55 with urothelial cancer.

V usage is TRBV10-3 and J usage is TRBJ2-1, with 11 bases fitting TRBD2. Germline CDR1 and CDR2: ENHRY and SYGVKD. The CDR3 covers 17 residues. J lost 6 bases, V lost 3 bases, and 10 bases had no gene match. CDR3 in amino acids: CAISDPLAGGPVNEQFF. CDR3 nucleotides: TGTGCCATCAGTGACCCCTTAGCGGGAGGGCCGGTCAATGAGCAGTTCTTC.

This chain uses TRBV6-1 with TRBJ2-5, with 8 bases matching TRBD1. The CDR3 consists of 14 residues. With 3 bases clipped from V and 7 bases from J, the junction kept 7 bases outside the gene matches. Germline values: CDR1 MNHNS, CDR2 SASEGT. The chain's CDR3 is CASSEGQEAVTQYF. In DNA form, the CDR3 reads TGTGCCAGCAGTGAGGGACAGGAGGCAGTGACCCAGTACTTC.

This clone showed up just once. The chain is built from TRBV27 and TRBJ2-4, with 7 bases aligning to TRBD1. Per the germline V gene, CDR1 is MNHEY and CDR2 is SMNVEV (reference sequence). Germline trimming cut 5 bases from V and 10 bases from J; bases unmatched to any gene: 11. The CDR3 runs 14 residues. CDR3 DNA sequence: TGTGCCAGCAGTACGCGACAGGGCTCGAGGATTCAGTACTTC. Residues: CASSTRQGSRIQYF.

The V gene is TRBV18, the J gene TRBJ2-3; no clear D. Germline assignment: CDR1 KGHSH and CDR2 LQKENI. The CDR3 consists of 12 residues. Trimming stripped 6 bases from V and 2 bases from J, with 6 bases between. The CDR3 is CASSSYTDTQYF. Written as DNA, the CDR3 is TGTGCCAGCTCCTCTTACACAGATACGCAGTATTTT.

This chain links TRBV30 with TRBJ1-3; D call uncertain. There are 14 residues in the CDR3. Germline values: CDR1 GTSNPN, CDR2 SVGIG (reference sequence). V lost 0 bases and J 4 bases, leaving 10 bases between the germline ends. CDR3 coding DNA: TGTGCCTGGAGTGTACCCTATGTGGGAAACACCATATATTTT. Amino acids: CAWSVPYVGNTIYF.

The chain couples TRBV28 to TRBJ1-4; unclear D gene. The germline gives CDR1 MDHEN, CDR2 SYDVKM. The CDR3 sequence is 11 residues long. V lost 7 bases and J 15 bases, leaving 15 bases between the germline ends. CDR3 in DNA: TGTGCCAGCACCCGGCGTGCGGTTATGTTTTTT. It yields the protein CASTRRAVMFF.

This clone was seen only a few times. The V and J genes are TRBV6-4 and TRBJ2-1; 8 positions match TRBD1. V gave up 0 bases and J gave up 9 bases; unmatched junction bases: 7. CDR1 is MRHNA and CDR2 is SNTAGT in the germline V gene. CDR3 length: 15 residues. CDR3 region: CASSDSSRGRGEQFF. In DNA form, the CDR3 reads TGTGCCAGCAGTGACTCGAGCAGGGGGCGAGGTGAGCAGTTCTTC.

This clone was observed once. The chain is built from TRBV5-1 and TRBJ2-2; D perhaps matches TRBD1 (6 bases). Trimming left V 0 bases short and J 2 bases short, with 11 bases between. The germline V gene has CDR1 SGHRS and CDR2 YFSETQ. The CDR3 is 16 residues long. In nucleotides, the CDR3 is TGCGCCAGCAGCTTGGTGGCAGGGGTCAACACCGGGGAGCTGTTTTTT. Amino acids: CASSLVAGVNTGELFF.

J is TRBJ1-1 and V is TRBV6-1, with D perhaps matching TRBD1 (6 bases). CDR3 length: 15 residues. Deletions cut 1 base from V and 5 bases from J, with 14 bases between. CDR1 and CDR2 from the germline V gene are MNHNS and SASEGT. The CDR3 sequence: CASSEGTAEATEAFF. The CDR3 DNA follows: TGTGCCAGCAGTGAAGGGACAGCCGAGGCTACTGAAGCTTTCTTT.

This chain connects TRBV29-1 to TRBJ2-2; D perhaps matches TRBD2 (6 bases). This CDR3 has 15 residues. V dropped 5 bases and J dropped 3 bases, with 16 bases sitting between them. Germline loops: CDR1 SQVTM, CDR2 ANQGSEA. CDR3 sequence reads: CSVRRDSWDTGELFF. The CDR3 DNA reads TGCAGCGTTCGAAGGGACTCCTGGGACACCGGGGAGCTGTTTTTT.

This chain links TRBV7-2 with TRBJ2-1, with 12 bases matching TRBD2. J was trimmed by 10 bases and V by 0 bases; bases with no gene match: 7. Per the germline V gene, CDR1 is SGHTA and CDR2 is FQGNSA. The CDR3 consists of 16 residues. The chain's CDR3 is CASSLARLAGAMEQFF. The CDR3 DNA sequence: TGTGCCAGCAGCTTAGCTCGACTAGCGGGAGCTATGGAGCAGTTCTTC.

The V and J genes are TRBV7-9 and TRBJ1-1; 8 positions agree with TRBD1. The germline CDR1 and CDR2 sequences are SEHNR and FQNEAQ (reference sequence). This CDR3 spans 16 amino acids. After removal of 7 bases from V and 0 bases from J, the junction contained 10 bases not matched to a gene. The CDR3 nucleotides read TGTGCCAGCACCTCCCCGCGGACAGGGCTGAACACTGAAGCTTTCTTT. This gives the protein CASTSPRTGLNTEAFF.

The chain uses TRBV6-4 and TRBJ2-2; possible D gene TRBD2, 6 bases. Germline CDR1 and CDR2: MRHNA and SNTAGT. The CDR3 loop spans 14 amino acids. V lost 6 bases and J lost 6, with 14 bases in between. The CDR3 is CASSVKEGAGELFF. In nucleotides, the CDR3 is TGTGCCAGCAGCGTGAAGGAGGGCGCCGGGGAGCTGTTTTTT.

This chain connects TRBV6-1 to TRBJ1-1, with D unresolved. This CDR3 has 14 amino acids. Germline-derived CDR1 and CDR2 are MNHNS and SASEGT. Trimming pared 7 bases from V and 0 bases from J, leaving 12 bases between. The CDR3 here is CASTVLFMNTEAFF. DNA for the CDR3: TGTGCCAGCACGGTCCTTTTCATGAACACTGAAGCTTTCTTT.

The V gene is TRBV30, the J gene TRBJ1-5; D uncertain. Germline CDR1 is GTSNPN and CDR2 is SVGIG (reference sequence). This CDR3 is built from 15 residues. The V gene lost 1 base and the J gene lost 0 bases, with 10 bases spanning the gap. CDR3 coding DNA: TGTGCCTGGAGTGCCGGGTTGGTTAGCAATCAGCCCCAGCATTTT. Translating gives CAWSAGLVSNQPQHF.

V gene TRBV27 combines with J gene TRBJ1-4; 8 nucleotides agree with TRBD1. The CDR3 totals 15 residues. J was trimmed by 5 bases and V by 5 bases; bases with no gene match: 7. Germline V CDR1 and CDR2: MNHEY, SMNVEV (reference sequence). The DNA for the CDR3 is TGTGCCAGCAGTCAACGGACAGGGAGAAATGAAAAACTGTTTTTT. This encodes CASSQRTGRNEKLFF.

This chain connects TRBV7-6 to TRBJ2-1, with 12 bases aligning to TRBD1. Germline V gives CDR1 SGHVS, CDR2 FNYEAQ. CDR3 length: 17 residues. Unmatched junction bases numbered 11, after V lost 3 bases and J lost 8 bases. DNA for the CDR3: TGTGCCAGCAGCTTCTGGGTCCGGGACAGGGGGCGCGATGAGCAGTTCTTC. It is translated as CASSFWVRDRGRDEQFF.

In DNA, the CDR3 is TGTGCCAGCAGCTTAGAGGGGGGGGCGGCCTACGAGCAGTACTTC. It yields the protein CASSLEGGAAYEQYF. This rearrangement joins TRBV7-9 to TRBJ2-7; weak D call: TRBD2 (7 bases). Germline values: CDR1 SEHNR, CDR2 FQNEAQ (reference sequence). The V end lost 1 base, the J end lost 2 bases, and 12 bases lay between the germline ends. The CDR3 runs 15 residues.

The J gene is TRBJ2-7, the V gene TRBV9; 9 bases match TRBD2. CDR3 length equals 15 residues. With 0 bases clipped from V and 5 bases from J, the junction kept 6 bases outside the gene matches. CDR1 is SGDLS, CDR2 YYNGEE, per germline. The CDR3 loop is CASSVGGGRADEQYF. Here the CDR3 DNA reads TGTGCCAGCAGCGTAGGTGGCGGGAGGGCCGACGAGCAGTACTTC.

This sequence joins TRBV5-1 and TRBJ2-7; TRBD2 aligns across 7 bases. The CDR3 extends over 13 amino acids. Germline lookup yields CDR1 SGHRS and CDR2 YFSETQ. V trimming: 4 bases; J trimming: 3 bases; junction bases outside the gene matches: 4. CDR3 nucleotides: TGCGCCAGCAGCCAAAGCGGGAACTACGAGCAGTACTTC. This translates into CASSQSGNYEQYF.

This chain joins TRBV5-3 and TRBJ2-5; D is undetermined. TRBV5-3 is designated an ORF whose function remains uncertain. V was pared by 0 bases and J by 4 bases, with 22 bases between. The CDR3 spans 18 residues. The CDR3 nucleotides read TGTGCCAGAAGCTTGGGGGTTTTCTTCGTAGGAGAGCCAGAGACCCAGTACTTC. Amino acid sequence: CARSLGVFFVGEPETQYF.

J is TRBJ2-7 and V is TRBV6-6, with 10 bases identical to TRBD1. CDR3 length: 14 residues. Trimming at V came to 4 bases and at J to 4 bases, leaving 4 bases not matched to a gene. Germline V gene sequence: CDR1 MNHNY, CDR2 SVGAGI (reference sequence). CDR3 region: CASSSRTGGYEQYF. CDR3 DNA: TGTGCCAGCAGTTCAAGGACAGGGGGGTACGAGCAGTACTTC.

This clone showed up just once. CDR3 DNA: TGTGCCAGCACCCCCTTTTCGGACAGGAGTCAGCCCCAGCATTTT. It yields the protein CASTPFSDRSQPQHF. The rearrangement joins TRBV28 to TRBJ1-5; 7 bases agree with TRBD1. The CDR3 has 15 residues. The V segment lost 7 bases and the J segment 6 bases; nucleotides outside the gene matches: 12. Germline CDR1 MDHEN, CDR2 SYDVKM.

V usage is TRBV6-1 and J usage is TRBJ1-1; 7 bases match TRBD1. The CDR3 consists of 13 residues. Germline V CDR1 and CDR2: MNHNS, SASEGT. The V segment lost 8 bases and the J segment 0 bases; nucleotides outside the gene matches: 3. The CDR3 DNA reads TGTGCCAGCGCCGGGACAGTGAACACTGAAGCTTTCTTT. Translating it yields CASAGTVNTEAFF.

The chain links TRBV6-1 to TRBJ2-1, with 10 bases identical to TRBD2. The J segment lost 4 bases and the V segment lost 9 bases, leaving 6 bases of the junction unmatched. Germline lookup yields CDR1 MNHNS and CDR2 SASEGT. The CDR3 runs to 14 residues. This CDR3 reads CASVTSGNYNEQFF. The DNA of the CDR3 is TGTGCCAGTGTCACTAGCGGGAATTACAATGAGCAGTTCTTC.

The V call is TRBV6-5, the J call TRBJ2-3; 8 bases are a match to TRBD2. CDR3 length equals 12 residues. The germline V gene encodes CDR1 MNHEY and CDR2 SVGAGI. The ends lost 5 bases at V and 11 bases at J; junction bases unmatched: 6. The chain's CDR3 is CASSRPGLGQYF. DNA for the CDR3: TGTGCCAGCAGTAGACCGGGACTAGGGCAGTATTTT.

This clone has just one count. V and J are TRBV5-4 and TRBJ2-1, with D uncertain. Trimming took 4 bases from V and 2 from J, leaving 13 bases between them. The CDR3 sequence is 15 residues long. CDR1 and CDR2 (germline): SGHNT, YYREEE (reference sequence). The CDR3, as DNA: TGTGCCAGCAGCCGCCTCTCTGAGACCTACAATGAGCAGTTCTTC. Encoded protein: CASSRLSETYNEQFF. The complete variable domain, with remaining parts taken from reference TRBV5-4 and TRBJ2-1, reads ETGVTQSPTHLIKTRGQQVTLRCSSQSGHNTVSWYQQALGQGPQFIFQYYREEENGRGNFPPRFSGLQFPNYSSELNVNALELDDSALYLCASSRLSETYNEQFFGPGTRLTVL.

The gene calls are TRBV4-1 and TRBJ1-5, with 10 bases aligning to TRBD1. The CDR3 length is 17 residues. Germline V gene sequence: CDR1 MGHRA, CDR2 YSYEKL. V trimming: 0 bases; J trimming: 7 bases; junction bases outside the gene matches: 9. The CDR3 bases are TGCGCCAGCAGCCAAGAGGAGGGGGACAGGGGATACCAGCCCCAGCATTTT. It encodes CASSQEEGDRGYQPQHF.

This chain links TRBV30 with TRBJ2-7; a possible D gene is TRBD2 (6 bases). This CDR3 is built from 16 residues. Germline V CDR1 and CDR2: GTSNPN, SVGIG (reference sequence). Between the trimmed V and J ends, which lost 5 bases and 2 bases, there was a span of 22 bases. In DNA, the CDR3 is TGTGCCTGGGTGAAGGGCGGGGCCCTTCCTGCCTACGAGCAGTACTTC. Protein product: CAWVKGGALPAYEQYF. Full variable domain (rest looked up from reference TRBV30 and TRBJ2-7): SQTIHQWPATLVQPVGSPLSLECTVEGTSNPNLYWYRQAAGRGLQLLFYSVGIGQISSEVPQNLSASRPQDRQFILSSKKLLLSDSGFYLCAWVKGGALPAYEQYFGPGTRLTVT.

The genes are TRBV30 and TRBJ1-1, with D possibly TRBD1 on 6 matching bases. In germline, CDR1 is GTSNPN, CDR2 SVGIG (reference sequence). The CDR3 runs 12 residues. Trimming removed 3 bases at V and 9 bases at J, with 14 bases between. The CDR3 spells CAWSPDRSQAFF. The CDR3 DNA reads as TGTGCCTGGAGCCCCGACAGGAGCCAAGCTTTCTTT.

The genes are TRBV27 and TRBJ1-1; 7 bases fit TRBD1. Germline V CDR1 and CDR2: MNHEY, SMNVEV (reference sequence). V dropped 2 bases and J dropped 0; count of bases not matched to a gene: 9. The CDR3 extends over 17 amino acids. Here the CDR3 DNA reads TGTGCCAGCAGTTTACGGACAGGACCCATCATGAACACTGAAGCTTTCTTT. Amino acid sequence: CASSLRTGPIMNTEAFF.